This TCR beta chain was retrieved from a study of cytomegalovirus exposure and HLA in healthy donors. The study's findings and limits: The study put 150 or so TCR beta chains on its list as cytomegalovirus-associated. For cytomegalovirus status, the classifier reportedly gave diagnoses with high specificity and sensitivity.

On this clone: What it recognizes is unknown.

It was with 60 Vbeta and 13 Jbeta primers that the PCR ran. Repertoires were generated with immunoSEQ multiplex PCR, while TCRdb's copy carries only in-frame clones and drops some. Of over 150,000 clones listed, roughly 77% are singletons. CDR3 length equals 13 residues. Germline V gene sequence: CDR1 MNHNS, CDR2 SASEGT. V shed 6 bases and J 5 bases; nucleotides not matched to a gene: 7. Sequences were obtained from PBMCs. The receptor's source is a woman in her 40s in good health and CMV-seropositive. This chain joins TRBV6-1 and TRBJ2-7, with 7 bases lining up with TRBD1. This CDR3 is CASSSRGPHEQYF. DNA of the CDR3: TGTGCCAGCAGCTCGAGGGGGCCTCACGAGCAGTACTTC.